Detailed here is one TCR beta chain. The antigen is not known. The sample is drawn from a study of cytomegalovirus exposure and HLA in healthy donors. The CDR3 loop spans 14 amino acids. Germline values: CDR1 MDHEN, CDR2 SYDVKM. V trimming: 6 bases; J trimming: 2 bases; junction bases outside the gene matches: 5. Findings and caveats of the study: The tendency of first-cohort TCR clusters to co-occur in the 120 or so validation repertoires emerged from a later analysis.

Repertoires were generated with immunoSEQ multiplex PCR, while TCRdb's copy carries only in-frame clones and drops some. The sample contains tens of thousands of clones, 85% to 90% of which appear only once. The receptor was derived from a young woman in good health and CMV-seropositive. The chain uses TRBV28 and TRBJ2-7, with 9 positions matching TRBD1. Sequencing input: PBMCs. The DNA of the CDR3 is TGTGCCAGCAGGGGGACAGGGAGAACCTACGAGCAGTACTTC. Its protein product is CASRGTGRTYEQYF.